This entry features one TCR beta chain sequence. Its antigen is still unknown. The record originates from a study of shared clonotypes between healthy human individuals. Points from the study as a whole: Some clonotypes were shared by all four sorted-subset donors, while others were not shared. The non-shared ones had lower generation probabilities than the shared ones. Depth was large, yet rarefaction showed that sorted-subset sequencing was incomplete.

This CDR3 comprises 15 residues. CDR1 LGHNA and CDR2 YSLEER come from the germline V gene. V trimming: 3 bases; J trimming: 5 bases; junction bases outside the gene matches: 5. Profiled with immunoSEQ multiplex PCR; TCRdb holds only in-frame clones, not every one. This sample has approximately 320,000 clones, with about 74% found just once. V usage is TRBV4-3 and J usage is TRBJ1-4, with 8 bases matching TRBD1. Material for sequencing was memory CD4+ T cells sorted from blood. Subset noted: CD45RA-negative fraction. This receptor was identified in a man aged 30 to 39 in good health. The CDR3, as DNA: TGCGCCAGCAGCCAGGAGGACAGGGAAAATGAAAAACTGTTTTTT. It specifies CASSQEDRENEKLFF.